This T cell receptor beta chain stems from a study of monozygotic twins with cystic fibrosis. Assay: immunoSEQ multiplex PCR; the TCRdb copy retains only in-frame clones and omits some. Of around 23,000 clones detected, 75% to 95% appear once; the ten largest clones hold 0.25% to 0.35%. This CDR3 is 16 amino acids long. Trimming left V 4 bases short and J 5 bases short, with 18 bases between. Looked up from germline, CDR1 is SEHNR and CDR2 is FQNEAQ (reference sequence). Study-wide results and caveats: Low clonality (median about 0.0095) suggested a mostly naive repertoire. Co-twins had the most similar V usage for 13 of 16 pairs, J for 8.

As for this clone: Its antigen is not identified.

V and J are TRBV7-9 and TRBJ2-1, with D tentatively TRBD2 (7 bases). The source material was blood. This sequence was found in a girl aged 2 to 9 with cystic fibrosis. The CDR3 sequence is CASSSLPRGADNEQFF. CDR3 nucleotide sequence: TGTGCCAGCAGCTCCCTCCCCCGGGGGGCCGACAATGAGCAGTTCTTC.